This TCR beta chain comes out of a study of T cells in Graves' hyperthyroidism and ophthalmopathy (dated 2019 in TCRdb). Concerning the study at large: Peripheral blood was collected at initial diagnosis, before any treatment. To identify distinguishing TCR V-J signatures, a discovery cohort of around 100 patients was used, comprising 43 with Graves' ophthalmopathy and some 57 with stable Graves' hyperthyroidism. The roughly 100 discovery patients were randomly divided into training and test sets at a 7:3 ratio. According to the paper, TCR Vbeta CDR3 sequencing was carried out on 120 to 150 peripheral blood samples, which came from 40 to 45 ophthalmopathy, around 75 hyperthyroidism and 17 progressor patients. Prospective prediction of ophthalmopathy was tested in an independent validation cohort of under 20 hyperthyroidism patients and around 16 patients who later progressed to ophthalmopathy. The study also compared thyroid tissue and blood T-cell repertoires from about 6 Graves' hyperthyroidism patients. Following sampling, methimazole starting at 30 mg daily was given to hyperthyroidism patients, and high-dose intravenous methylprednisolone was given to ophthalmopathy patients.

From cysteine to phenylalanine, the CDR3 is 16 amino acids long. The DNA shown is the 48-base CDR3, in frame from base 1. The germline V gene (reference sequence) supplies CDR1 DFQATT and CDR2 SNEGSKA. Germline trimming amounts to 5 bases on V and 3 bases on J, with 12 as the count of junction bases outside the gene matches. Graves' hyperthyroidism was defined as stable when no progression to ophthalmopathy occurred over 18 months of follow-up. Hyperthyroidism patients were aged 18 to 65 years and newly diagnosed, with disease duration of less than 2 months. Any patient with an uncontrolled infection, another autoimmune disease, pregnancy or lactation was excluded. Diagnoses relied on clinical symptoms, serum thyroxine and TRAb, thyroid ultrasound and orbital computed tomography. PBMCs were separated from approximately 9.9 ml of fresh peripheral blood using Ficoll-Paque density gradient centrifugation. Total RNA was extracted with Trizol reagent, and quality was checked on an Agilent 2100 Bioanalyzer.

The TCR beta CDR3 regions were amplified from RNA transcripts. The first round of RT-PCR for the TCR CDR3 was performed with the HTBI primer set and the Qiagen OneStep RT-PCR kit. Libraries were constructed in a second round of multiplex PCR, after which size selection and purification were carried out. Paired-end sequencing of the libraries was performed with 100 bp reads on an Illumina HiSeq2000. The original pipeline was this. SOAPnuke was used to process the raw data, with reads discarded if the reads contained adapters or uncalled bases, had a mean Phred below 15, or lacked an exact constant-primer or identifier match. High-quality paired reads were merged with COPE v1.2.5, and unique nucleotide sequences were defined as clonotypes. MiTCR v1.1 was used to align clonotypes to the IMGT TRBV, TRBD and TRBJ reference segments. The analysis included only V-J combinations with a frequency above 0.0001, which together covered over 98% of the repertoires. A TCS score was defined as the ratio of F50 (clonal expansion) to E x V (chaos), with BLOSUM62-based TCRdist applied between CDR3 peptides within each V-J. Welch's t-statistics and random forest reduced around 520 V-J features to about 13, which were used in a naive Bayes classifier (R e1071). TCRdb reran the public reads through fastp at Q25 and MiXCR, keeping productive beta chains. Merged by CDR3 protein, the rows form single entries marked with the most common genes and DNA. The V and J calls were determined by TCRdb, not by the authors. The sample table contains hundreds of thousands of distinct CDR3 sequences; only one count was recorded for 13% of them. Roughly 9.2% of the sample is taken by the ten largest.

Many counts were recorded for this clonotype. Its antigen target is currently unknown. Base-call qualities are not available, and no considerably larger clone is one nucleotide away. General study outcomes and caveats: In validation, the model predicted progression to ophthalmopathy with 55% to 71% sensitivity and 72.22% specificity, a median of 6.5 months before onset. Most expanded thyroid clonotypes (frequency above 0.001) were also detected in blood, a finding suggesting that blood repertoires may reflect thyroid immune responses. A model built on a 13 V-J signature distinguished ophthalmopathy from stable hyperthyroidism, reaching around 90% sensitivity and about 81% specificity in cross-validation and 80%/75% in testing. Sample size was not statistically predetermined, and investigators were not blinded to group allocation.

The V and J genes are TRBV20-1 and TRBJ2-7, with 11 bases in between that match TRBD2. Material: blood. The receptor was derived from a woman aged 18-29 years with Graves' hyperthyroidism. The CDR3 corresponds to CSAPSDLAGGFYEQYF. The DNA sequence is TGCAGTGCTCCCTCGGACCTAGCGGGAGGCTTCTACGAGCAGTACTTC.